This is a list of T cell receptor beta chains from one sample in a study of T-cell reconstitution after alpha-beta-depleted transplantation in children. TCRdb used MiXCR to reprocess the PCR reads, holding one entry per CDR3 protein. The table records around 800,000 distinct CDR3 sequences, approximately 15% of them present only once. This specimen consisted of PBMCs, mostly from graft donor cells, obtained 360 days after TCRalphabeta/CD19-depleted stem cell transplant. The receptors originated from a male patient aged 10 to 17 who had a stem cell transplant for acute lymphoblastic leukemia, so the T cells may come from the graft donor. CDR3s include the opening cysteine and the closing phenylalanine or tryptophan. The D gene is left open where the match is weak. Rows give clone size only sometimes, using once, few, many, or a class for an expanded clone.

d_gene: .
len: 15
v_gene: TRBV15
j_gene: TRBJ1-5
abundance: .
CDR3aa: CATSRDAVSNQPQHF
CDR3nt: TGTGCCACCAGCAGAGATGCCGTGTCCAATCAGCCCCAGCATTTT

d_gene: TRBD1
len: 14
v_gene: TRBV20-1
j_gene: TRBJ1-1
abundance: .
CDR3aa: CSARETGANTEAFF
CDR3nt: TGCAGTGCTAGAGAGACAGGGGCGAACACTGAAGCTTTCTTT

d_gene: .
len: 14
v_gene: TRBV29-1
j_gene: TRBJ2-2
abundance: many
CDR3aa: CSVVDAKVPGELFF
CDR3nt: TGCAGCGTTGTAGATGCCAAGGTCCCCGGGGAGCTGTTTTTT

d_gene: .
len: 15
v_gene: TRBV25-1
j_gene: TRBJ2-5
abundance: .
CDR3aa: CASSKGQIIQETQYF
CDR3nt: TGTGCCAGCAGTAAAGGACAGATCATTCAAGAGACCCAGTACTTC

d_gene: TRBD2
len: 23
v_gene: TRBV7-2
j_gene: TRBJ2-1
abundance: .
CDR3aa: CASRPVLVPPWRRAAGGGNEQFF
CDR3nt: TGTGCCAGCAGACCCGTTTTGGTGCCGCCTTGGAGAAGAGCAGCGGGAGGAGGGAATGAGCAGTTCTTC

d_gene: .
len: 14
v_gene: TRBV2
j_gene: TRBJ2-1
abundance: .
CDR3aa: CASQKGREINEQFF
CDR3nt: TGTGCCAGCCAGAAAGGACGTGAGATCAATGAGCAGTTCTTC

d_gene: TRBD2
len: 15
v_gene: TRBV10-2
j_gene: TRBJ2-7
abundance: .
CDR3aa: CASKLGTSGMYEQYF
CDR3nt: TGCGCCAGCAAACTCGGGACTAGCGGGATGTACGAGCAGTACTTC

d_gene: .
len: 16
v_gene: TRBV11-2
j_gene: TRBJ1-3
abundance: few
CDR3aa: CASSPDIYGSGNTIYF
CDR3nt: TGTGCCAGCAGCCCCGATATATACGGCTCTGGAAACACCATATATTTT

d_gene: .
len: 16
v_gene: TRBV3-1
j_gene: TRBJ2-1
abundance: few
CDR3aa: CASSPFIERRRDEQFF
CDR3nt: TGTGCCAGCAGCCCCTTTATCGAGCGGCGGAGAGATGAGCAGTTCTTC

d_gene: .
len: 13
v_gene: TRBV20-1
j_gene: TRBJ2-2
abundance: few
CDR3aa: CSARSLNTGELFF
CDR3nt: TGCAGTGCCAGAAGCCTGAACACCGGGGAGCTGTTTTTT

d_gene: .
len: 13
v_gene: TRBV4-1
j_gene: TRBJ2-7
abundance: .
CDR3aa: CASSQVERDEQYF
CDR3nt: TGCGCCAGCAGCCAAGTTGAGCGGGACGAGCAGTACTTC

d_gene: TRBD2
len: 20
v_gene: TRBV28
j_gene: TRBJ2-3
abundance: .
CDR3aa: CASSAIRGTSGRRITDTQYF
CDR3nt: TGTGCCAGCAGCGCGATTCGAGGGACTAGCGGGAGGAGGATCACAGATACGCAGTATTTT

d_gene: .
len: 12
v_gene: TRBV29-1
j_gene: TRBJ2-7
abundance: few
CDR3aa: CSARGGAYEQYF
CDR3nt: TGCAGCGCTAGGGGGGGGGCCTACGAGCAGTACTTC

d_gene: TRBD1
len: 13
v_gene: TRBV5-1
j_gene: TRBJ2-7
abundance: few
CDR3aa: CASSSGGSDEQYF
CDR3nt: TGCGCCAGCAGCTCAGGGGGCTCTGACGAGCAGTACTTC

d_gene: .
len: 13
v_gene: TRBV11-2
j_gene: TRBJ1-1
abundance: .
CDR3aa: CASSLESVTEAFF
CDR3nt: TGTGCCAGCAGCTTAGAGTCAGTAACTGAAGCTTTCTTT

d_gene: TRBD1
len: 15
v_gene: TRBV12-3/TRBV12-4
j_gene: TRBJ2-7
abundance: few
CDR3aa: CASSPLRQGAYEQYF
CDR3nt: TGTGCCAGCAGTCCCCTTCGACAGGGGGCTTACGAGCAGTACTTC

d_gene: .
len: 14
v_gene: TRBV5-1
j_gene: TRBJ2-7
abundance: few
CDR3aa: CASSLLGRPRVQYF
CDR3nt: TGCGCCAGCAGCCTCCTGGGGCGGCCAAGGGTGCAGTACTTC

d_gene: TRBD2
len: 16
v_gene: TRBV5-1
j_gene: TRBJ2-3
abundance: few
CDR3aa: CASSPLLAGPTDTQYF
CDR3nt: TGCGCCAGCAGCCCCCTGCTAGCGGGACCCACAGATACGCAGTATTTT

d_gene: .
len: 13
v_gene: TRBV12-3/TRBV12-4
j_gene: TRBJ2-7
abundance: many
CDR3aa: CASSLTEIYEQYF
CDR3nt: TGTGCCAGCAGTTTAACAGAGATCTACGAGCAGTACTTC

d_gene: .
len: 12
v_gene: TRBV5-1
j_gene: TRBJ2-5
abundance: .
CDR3aa: CARDTSQETQYF
CDR3nt: TGCGCCAGGGACACCTCCCAAGAGACCCAGTACTTC